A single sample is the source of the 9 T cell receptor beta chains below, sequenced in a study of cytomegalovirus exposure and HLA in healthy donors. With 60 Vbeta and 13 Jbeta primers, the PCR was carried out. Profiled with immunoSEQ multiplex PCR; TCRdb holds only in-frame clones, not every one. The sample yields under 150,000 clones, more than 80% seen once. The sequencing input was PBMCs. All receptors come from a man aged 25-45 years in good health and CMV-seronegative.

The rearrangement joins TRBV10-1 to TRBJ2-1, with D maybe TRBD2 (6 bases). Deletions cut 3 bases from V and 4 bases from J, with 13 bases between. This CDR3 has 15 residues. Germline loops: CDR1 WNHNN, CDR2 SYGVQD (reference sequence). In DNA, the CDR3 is TGCGCCAGCAGTGACTCGGGACTCCAATACAATGAGCAGTTCTTC. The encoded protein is CASSDSGLQYNEQFF.

The CDR3, as DNA: TGTGCCAGCAGCGTAGTAGGACTAGCGGGCTACGAGCAGTACTTC. Its translation is CASSVVGLAGYEQYF. This chain links TRBV9 with TRBJ2-7; the match to TRBD2 covers 11 bases. Trimming took 0 bases from V and 3 from J; bases not matched to a gene: 2. CDR3 length: 15 amino acids. Germline CDR1 is SGDLS and CDR2 is YYNGEE.

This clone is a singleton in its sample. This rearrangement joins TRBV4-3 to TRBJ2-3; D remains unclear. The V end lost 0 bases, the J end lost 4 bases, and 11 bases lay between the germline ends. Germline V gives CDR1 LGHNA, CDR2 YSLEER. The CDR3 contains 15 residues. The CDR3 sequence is CASSQEKASADTQYF. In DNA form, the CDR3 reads TGCGCCAGCAGCCAAGAAAAAGCGTCGGCAGATACGCAGTATTTT.

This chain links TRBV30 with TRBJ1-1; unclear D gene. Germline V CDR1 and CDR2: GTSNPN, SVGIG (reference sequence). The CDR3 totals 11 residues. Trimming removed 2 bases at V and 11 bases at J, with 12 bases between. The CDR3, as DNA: TGTGCCTGGAGTTCCGGGGAGACGGCTTTCTTT. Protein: CAWSSGETAFF.

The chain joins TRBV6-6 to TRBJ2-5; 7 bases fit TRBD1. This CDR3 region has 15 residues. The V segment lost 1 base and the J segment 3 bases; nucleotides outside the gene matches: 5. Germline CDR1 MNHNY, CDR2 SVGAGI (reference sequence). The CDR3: CASSYYGQEEETQYF. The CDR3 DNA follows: TGTGCCAGCAGTTACTACGGACAGGAAGAAGAGACCCAGTACTTC.

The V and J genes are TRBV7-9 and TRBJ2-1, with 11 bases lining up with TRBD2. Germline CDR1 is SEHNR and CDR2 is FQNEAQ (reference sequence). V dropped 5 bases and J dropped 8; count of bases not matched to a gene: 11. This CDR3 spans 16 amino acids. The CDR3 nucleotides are TGTGCCAGCAGCGCCGGGGTAACTAGCGGGAGCGATGAGCAGTTCTTC. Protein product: CASSAGVTSGSDEQFF.

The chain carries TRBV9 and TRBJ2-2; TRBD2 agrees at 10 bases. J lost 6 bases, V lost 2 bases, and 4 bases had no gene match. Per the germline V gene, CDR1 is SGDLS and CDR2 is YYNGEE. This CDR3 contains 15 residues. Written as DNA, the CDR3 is TGTGCCAGCAGCGTCCTAGCGGGAGTTCCCGGGGAGCTGTTTTTT. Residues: CASSVLAGVPGELFF.

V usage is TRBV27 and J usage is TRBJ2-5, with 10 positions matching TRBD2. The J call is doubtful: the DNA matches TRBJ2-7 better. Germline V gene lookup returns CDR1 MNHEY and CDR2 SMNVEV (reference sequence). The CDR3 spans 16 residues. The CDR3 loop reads CASSLSRRTSGYEQYF. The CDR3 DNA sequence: TGTGCCAGCAGTTTATCGAGAAGGACTAGCGGTTACGAGCAGTACTTC.

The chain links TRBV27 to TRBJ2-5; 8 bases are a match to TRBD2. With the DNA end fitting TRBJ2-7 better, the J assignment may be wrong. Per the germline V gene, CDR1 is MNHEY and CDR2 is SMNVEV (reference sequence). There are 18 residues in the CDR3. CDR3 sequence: CASSLVVPTSGHTYEQYF. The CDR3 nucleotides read TGTGCCAGCAGTTTAGTTGTTCCTACTAGCGGCCACACCTACGAGCAGTACTTC.